The clone carrying this T cell receptor (beta chain) turned up a few times. The antigen remains undetermined. MiXCR, run by TCRdb on the 5' RACE reads, gives a single entry per CDR3 protein. The sample records about 340,000 distinct CDR3 sequences, 10% to 15% being singletons. The data are from a study of T-cell memory formation after mild COVID-19. Notes on the study in general: Memory from before infection featured some responding clones, which suggests cross-reactive memory joined. Mainly in CM and EM were contracting CD4+ clones; CD8+ were in EMRA.

The CDR3 length is 17 residues. Trimming cost V 3 bases and J 0 bases, with 12 bases left between them. Germline loops: CDR1 SGHTA, CDR2 FQGTGA. This TCR came from a man between 18 and 35 years old who had mild COVID-19 (a few samples of this study predate the infection). Cell type and time point are not known. The material sequenced was PBMCs or a T cell subset sorted from them (not recorded which). This chain uses TRBV7-3 with TRBJ2-6, with TRBD1 as a possible D gene (5 bases). CDR3 sequence reads: CASSLGPSGSGANVLTF. The CDR3 DNA reads as TGTGCCAGCAGCTTGGGGCCCTCGGGCTCTGGGGCCAACGTCCTGACTTTC. Together with reference TRBV7-3 and TRBJ2-6, the CDR3 gives the full variable domain: GAGVSQTPSNKVTEKGKYVELRCDPISGHTALYWYRQSLGQGPEFLIYFQGTGAADDSGLPNDRFFAVRPEGSVSTLKIQRTERGDSAVYLCASSLGPSGSGANVLTFGAGSRLTVL.